The 28 T cell receptor beta chains below all came from one sample that was sequenced in a study of control samples from healthy donors and cancer patients. The method was immunoSEQ multiplex PCR; TCRdb's version includes in-frame clones alone and lacks a portion of them. The data show tens of thousands of clones, more than 70% seen once. Sequencing was carried out using PBMCs. All receptors derive from a man aged 55 to 69 with colorectal cancer.

The chain employs TRBV28 and TRBJ2-6; TRBD1 matches at 8 bases. CDR3 length equals 14 residues. After removal of 10 bases from V and 4 bases from J, the junction contained 6 bases not matched to a gene. From germline, CDR1 is MDHEN and CDR2 SYDVKM. CDR3 nucleotides: TGTGCCATACTGACAGGGGCCGGGGCCAACGTCCTGACTTTC. It translates to CAILTGAGANVLTF.

The rearrangement uses TRBV5-5 and TRBJ1-2; TRBD1 aligns across 7 bases. CDR3 length: 16 residues. CDR1 and CDR2 (germline): SGHKS, YYEKEE (reference sequence). V shed 1 base and J 4 bases; nucleotides not matched to a gene: 10. In DNA form, the CDR3 reads TGTGCCAGCAGCTTGAAACAGGGGAGCTCGGGCTATGGCTACACCTTC. Translated, it gives CASSLKQGSSGYGYTF.

J is TRBJ1-4 and V is TRBV14, with 11 bases that match TRBD1. The ends lost 5 bases at V and 4 bases at J; junction bases unmatched: 3. The CDR3 loop spans 15 amino acids. Germline CDR1 reads SGHDN; CDR2 reads FVKESK. CDR3 loop: CASSVGQGVNEKLFF. The CDR3 nucleotides read TGTGCCAGCAGCGTGGGACAGGGGGTTAATGAAAAACTGTTTTTT.

The chain couples TRBV2 to TRBJ1-5; D not resolved. The germline V and J ends were trimmed by 6 bases and 4 bases, with 16 bases remaining between them. The CDR3 sequence is 15 residues long. Germline V gene data show CDR1 as SNHLY and CDR2 as FYNNEI. CDR3 sequence: CASRANRLSNQPQHF. The CDR3 DNA reads as TGTGCCAGCAGGGCTAACAGATTATCTAATCAGCCCCAGCATTTT.

This chain links TRBV12-3 or TRBV12-4 with TRBJ1-4; D ambiguous. The V and J ends lost 3 bases and 7 bases respectively, with 6 bases between them. This CDR3 spans 12 amino acids. CDR3 nucleotides: TGTGCCAGCAGTTTTAAGGGTGAAAAACTGTTTTTT. This encodes CASSFKGEKLFF.

DNA for the CDR3: TGTGCCAGCAGTCTTTGGGGCGGGGACACTGAAGCTTTCTTT. Translation: CASSLWGGDTEAFF. The chain links TRBV5-6 to TRBJ1-1; TRBD1 might be the D (5 bases). The ends were cut back, 5 bases at V and 3 bases at J, with 14 bases in the middle. CDR1 and CDR2 from the germline V gene are SGHDT and YYEEEE. The CDR3 extends over 14 amino acids.

The chain recombines TRBV10-3 with TRBJ2-3; D perhaps matches TRBD2 (7 bases). CDR3 length: 14 residues. Per the germline V gene, CDR1 is ENHRY and CDR2 is SYGVKD. The V end was cut by 8 bases, the J end by 4 bases, with 16 bases between. CDR3 protein: CAIAWGGPSDTQYF. The CDR3 DNA sequence: TGTGCCATCGCCTGGGGGGGCCCATCAGATACGCAGTATTTT.

The chain couples TRBV5-1 to TRBJ2-3; D unresolved. V was shortened by 4 bases and J by 0 bases, with 18 bases between the two germline ends. Germline V gene sequence: CDR1 SGHRS, CDR2 YFSETQ. There are 17 residues in the CDR3. The CDR3 nucleotides read TGCGCCAGCAGCCCTAGACTCGTGTCCTCTAGCACAGATACGCAGTATTTT. This encodes CASSPRLVSSSTDTQYF.

This chain joins TRBV28 and TRBJ2-3; D is perhaps TRBD1 (6 bases). This CDR3 has 15 residues. V lost 6 bases and J lost 2, with 15 bases in between. CDR1 and CDR2 (germline): MDHEN, SYDVKM. The CDR3 DNA is TGTGCCAGCAGCCTTCAGGGGTTTACCACAGATACGCAGTATTTT. This sequence encodes CASSLQGFTTDTQYF.

The rearrangement links TRBV6-1 to TRBJ1-5; D is uncertain. V was cut by 0 bases and J by 0 bases, with 15 bases left in between. CDR1 MNHNS and CDR2 SASEGT come from the germline V gene. There are 18 residues in the CDR3. The CDR3 DNA reads TGTGCCAGCAGTGAAGCACGGGCTAAAGAGTATAGCAATCAGCCCCAGCATTTT. This translates into CASSEARAKEYSNQPQHF.

The V and J genes are TRBV29-1 and TRBJ1-1; a weak D match, TRBD1 (5 bases). The CDR3 runs 12 residues. V lost 3 bases, J lost 5 bases, and 10 bases lay in between. CDR1 and CDR2 from the germline V gene are SQVTM and ANQGSEA. For the CDR3, the DNA is TGCAGCGTTGACCACTCAGGGACTGAAGCTTTCTTT. Protein: CSVDHSGTEAFF.

This clone turned up a few times. The V call is TRBV7-2, the J call TRBJ2-7; 13 bases align to TRBD2. The CDR3 totals 16 residues. Germline loops: CDR1 SGHTA, CDR2 FQGNSA. Trimming at V came to 4 bases and at J to 7 bases, leaving 10 bases not matched to a gene. The CDR3 here is CASSSPPGGLAGEQYF. In DNA form, the CDR3 reads TGTGCCAGCAGCTCTCCTCCGGGGGGACTAGCGGGGGAGCAGTACTTC.

J is TRBJ1-6 and V is TRBV6-5; 9 nucleotides line up with TRBD1. The CDR3 length is 15 residues. The ends lost 7 bases at V and 14 bases at J; junction bases unmatched: 15. Germline CDR1 and CDR2: MNHEY and SVGAGI. DNA for the CDR3: TGTGCCAGCACCCTACGCGCCGGACAGGGGAACTCCCTCCACTTT. This translates into CASTLRAGQGNSLHF.

This chain joins TRBV6-1 and TRBJ2-7; 9 nucleotides line up with TRBD2. Germline lookup yields CDR1 MNHNS and CDR2 SASEGT. CDR3 length: 16 amino acids. The V and J ends lost 3 bases and 0 bases, in that order; junction bases with no gene match: 6. The CDR3 here is CASSDLGAGGSYEQYF. The CDR3 DNA follows: TGTGCCAGCAGTGATCTCGGAGCGGGGGGCTCCTACGAGCAGTACTTC.

About this clone: Relative to the germline gene, one junction end is altered; a read error may explain this. This sequence joins TRBV5-4 and TRBJ2-7; 8 bases line up with TRBD2. CDR3 length equals 16 residues. CDR1 is SGHNT, CDR2 YYREEE, per germline (reference sequence). CDR3 sequence reads: CTSSLDLSSGLGEQYF. The CDR3 DNA reads as TGTACCAGCAGCTTGGATTTGTCTAGCGGGTTGGGCGAGCAGTACTTC.

This clone was observed a few times. This same CDR3 is encoded by further DNA sequences in the sample. The rearrangement links TRBV18 to TRBJ2-3; D is uncertain. Germline CDR1 is KGHSH and CDR2 is LQKENI. Trimming pared 2 bases from V and 0 bases from J, leaving 0 bases between. The CDR3 spans 12 residues. CDR3 coding DNA: TGTGCCAGCTCACCAAGCACAGATACGCAGTATTTT. Protein sequence: CASSPSTDTQYF.

The chain carries TRBV28 and TRBJ1-3, with unresolved D. The CDR3 totals 13 residues. Trimming took 7 bases from V and 2 from J, leaving 9 bases between them. Germline CDR1 and CDR2: MDHEN and SYDVKM. CDR3 sequence: CASTPRPGNTIYF. CDR3 DNA sequence: TGTGCCAGCACTCCCCGACCTGGAAACACCATATATTTT.

This sequence joins TRBV2 and TRBJ1-3; 8 bases are shared with TRBD1. Trimming took 4 bases from V and 0 from J; bases not matched to a gene: 2. Germline V gene lookup returns CDR1 SNHLY and CDR2 FYNNEI. The CDR3 spans 15 residues. CDR3 region: CASSGTGNSGNTIYF. CDR3 coding DNA: TGTGCCAGCAGTGGGACAGGGAACTCTGGAAACACCATATATTTT.

The V call is TRBV4-2, the J call TRBJ1-1, with 9 bases aligning to TRBD1. Per germline, CDR1 LGHNA and CDR2 YNFKEQ. This CDR3 comprises 17 residues. V lost 1 base, J lost 5 bases, and 11 bases stayed unmatched. DNA for the CDR3: TGTGCCAGCAGCCAAGTGTCCACAGGGGGCCGGAGAACTGAAGCTTTCTTT. Its translation is CASSQVSTGGRRTEAFF.

This clone was picked up one time. The chain is built from TRBV15 and TRBJ1-2; no definite D call. The germline CDR1 and CDR2 sequences are LNHNV and YYDKDF (reference sequence). The CDR3 spans 12 residues. V shed 0 bases and J shed 4 bases, with 3 bases lying between them. CDR3 nucleotide sequence: TGTGCCACCAGCAGAGATAGCTATGGCTACACCTTC. Translating gives CATSRDSYGYTF.

This chain connects TRBV5-1 to TRBJ1-2; the match to TRBD1 covers 10 bases. The CDR3 extends over 16 amino acids. V lost 4 bases and J lost 1; bases outside the gene matches: 7. Germline values: CDR1 SGHRS, CDR2 YFSETQ. CDR3 amino acids: CASSPKDRGNNYGYTF. The CDR3 nucleotides are TGCGCCAGCAGCCCTAAGGACAGGGGGAATAACTATGGCTACACCTTC.

The genes are TRBV11-3 and TRBJ2-7; the D gene is possibly TRBD1 (6 bases). V lost 4 bases, J lost 0 bases, and 10 bases lay in between. The length of the CDR3 is 14 residues. Germline CDR1 is SGHNT and CDR2 is YENEEA. The CDR3 region is CASSSSRGSYEQYF. The CDR3 DNA sequence: TGTGCCAGCAGCTCCTCCAGGGGCTCCTACGAGCAGTACTTC. Supplemented by reference TRBV11-3 and TRBJ2-7, the full variable domain reads EAGVVQSPRYKIIEKKQPVAFWCNPISGHNTLYWYLQNLGQGPELLIRYENEEAVDDSQLPKDRFSAERLKGVDSTLKIQPAELGDSAVYLCASSSSRGSYEQYFGPGTRLTVT.

In its sample, this clone ranks as medium-sized (0.01 to 0.1%). This chain joins TRBV3-1 (or the pseudogene TRBV3-2) and TRBJ2-1; no reliable D call. Germline V CDR1 and CDR2: LGHDT, YNNKEL (reference sequence). This CDR3 is built from 13 residues. Trimming left V 4 bases short and J 4 bases short, with 8 bases between. CDR3 protein: CASSPSEYNEQFF. DNA for the CDR3: TGTGCCAGCAGCCCCAGCGAGTACAATGAGCAGTTCTTC.

In its sample, this clone was seen once. The chain joins TRBV6-5 to TRBJ1-3; D possibly corresponds to TRBD1 (6 bases). Trimming left V 5 bases short and J 0 bases short, with 11 bases between. Germline loops: CDR1 MNHEY, CDR2 SVGAGI. This CDR3 is built from 15 residues. The CDR3 protein is CASSTGTTSGNTIYF. For the CDR3, the DNA is TGTGCCAGCAGTACAGGGACCACCTCTGGAAACACCATATATTTT.

V is TRBV4-1 and J is TRBJ2-5; 14 bases are a match to TRBD2. Germline V gene lookup returns CDR1 MGHRA and CDR2 YSYEKL. J was trimmed by 5 bases and V by 2 bases; bases with no gene match: 7. CDR3 length equals 17 residues. The CDR3 DNA reads as TGCGCCAGCAGCCAACGAGGACTAGCGGGGGGCTTGGAGACCCAGTACTTC. This encodes CASSQRGLAGGLETQYF.

J is TRBJ1-6 and V is TRBV6-5; the D is unclear. Looked up from germline, CDR1 is MNHEY and CDR2 is SVGAGI. The CDR3 is 16 amino acids. V lost 2 bases to trimming and J lost 3 bases, with 11 bases between them. Written as DNA, the CDR3 is TGTGCCAGCAGTTACGGTCCGGGTAACTATAATTCACCCCTCCACTTT. This gives the protein CASSYGPGNYNSPLHF.

V gene TRBV4-1 combines with J gene TRBJ1-5; D remains ambiguous. Per the germline V gene, CDR1 is MGHRA and CDR2 is YSYEKL. This CDR3 is 15 amino acids long. Trimming removed 1 base from V and 3 bases from J, with 10 bases in between. Here the CDR3 reads CASSQVLQPNQPQHF. The DNA of the CDR3 is TGCGCCAGCAGCCAAGTACTACAGCCCAATCAGCCCCAGCATTTT.

V and J are TRBV5-1 and TRBJ1-5; no clear D gene. Germline V CDR1 and CDR2: SGHRS, YFSETQ. The ends were cut back, 0 bases at V and 2 bases at J, with 6 bases in the middle. CDR3 length equals 14 residues. This chain's CDR3 is CASSLAGGNQPQHF. The CDR3, as DNA: TGCGCCAGCAGCTTGGCTGGGGGCAATCAGCCCCAGCATTTT.